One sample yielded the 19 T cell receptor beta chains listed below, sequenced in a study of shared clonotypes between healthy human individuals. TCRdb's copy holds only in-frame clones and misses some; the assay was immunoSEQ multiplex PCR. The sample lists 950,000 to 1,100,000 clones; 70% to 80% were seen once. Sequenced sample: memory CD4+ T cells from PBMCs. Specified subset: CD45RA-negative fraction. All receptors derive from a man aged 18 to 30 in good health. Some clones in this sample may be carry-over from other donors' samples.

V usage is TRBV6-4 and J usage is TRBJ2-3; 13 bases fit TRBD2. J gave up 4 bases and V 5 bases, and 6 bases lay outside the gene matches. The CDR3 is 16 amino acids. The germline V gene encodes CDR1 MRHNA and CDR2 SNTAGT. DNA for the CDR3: TGTGCCAGCAGTCTTAGGACTAGCGGGAGTGCAGATACGCAGTATTTT. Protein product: CASSLRTSGSADTQYF.

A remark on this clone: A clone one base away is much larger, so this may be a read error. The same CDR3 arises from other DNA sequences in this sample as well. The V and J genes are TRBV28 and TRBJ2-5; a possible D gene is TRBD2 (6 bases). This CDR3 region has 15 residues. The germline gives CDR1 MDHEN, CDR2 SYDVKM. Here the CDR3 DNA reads TGTGCCAGCAGTTTATCGGGGGTTCTCCAAGAGACTCAGTACTTC. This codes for CASSLSGVLQETQYF. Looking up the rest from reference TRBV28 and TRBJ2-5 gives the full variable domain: DVKVTQSSRYLVKRTGEKVFLECVQDMDHENMFWYRQDPGLGLRLIYFSYDVKMKEKGDIPEGYSVSREKKERFSLILESASTNQTSMYLCASSLSGVLQETQYFGPGTRLLVL.

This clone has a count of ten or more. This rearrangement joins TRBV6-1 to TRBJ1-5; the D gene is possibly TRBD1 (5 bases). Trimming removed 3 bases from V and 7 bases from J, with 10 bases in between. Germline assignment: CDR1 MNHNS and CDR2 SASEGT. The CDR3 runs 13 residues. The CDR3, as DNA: TGTGCCAGCAGTGAGGGGGGGGGACAGCCCCAGCATTTT. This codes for CASSEGGGQPQHF.

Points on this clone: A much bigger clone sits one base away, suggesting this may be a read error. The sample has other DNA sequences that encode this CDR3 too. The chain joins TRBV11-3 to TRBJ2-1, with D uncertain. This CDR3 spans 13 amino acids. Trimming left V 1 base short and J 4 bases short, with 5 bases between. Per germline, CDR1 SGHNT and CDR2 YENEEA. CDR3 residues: CASSLGQYNEQFF. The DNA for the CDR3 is TGTGCCAGCAGCTTAGGCCAGTACAATGAGCAGTTCTTC.

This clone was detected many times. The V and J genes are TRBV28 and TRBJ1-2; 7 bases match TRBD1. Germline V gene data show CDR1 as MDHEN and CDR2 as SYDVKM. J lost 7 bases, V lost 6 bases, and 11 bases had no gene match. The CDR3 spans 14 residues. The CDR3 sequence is CASSPNDRASGYTF. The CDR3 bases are TGTGCCAGCAGCCCAAACGACAGGGCTAGTGGCTACACCTTC.

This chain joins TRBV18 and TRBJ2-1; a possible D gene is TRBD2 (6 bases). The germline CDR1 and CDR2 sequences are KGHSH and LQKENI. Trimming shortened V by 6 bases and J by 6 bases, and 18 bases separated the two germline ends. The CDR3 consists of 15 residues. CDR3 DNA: TGTGCCAGCTCCCCTCAATCCGGGAGCATCAATGAGCAGTTCTTC. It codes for CASSPQSGSINEQFF.

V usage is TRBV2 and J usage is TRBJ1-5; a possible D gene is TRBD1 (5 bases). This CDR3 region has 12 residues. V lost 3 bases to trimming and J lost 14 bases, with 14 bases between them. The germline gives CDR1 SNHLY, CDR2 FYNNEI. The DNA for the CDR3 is TGTGCCAGCAGTGACAGGGACCGGGAGGAGCATTTT. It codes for CASSDRDREEHF.

This CDR3 reads CASSPPRLAGNTDTQYF. CDR3 sequence (DNA): TGTGCCAGCTCACCCCCTCGACTAGCGGGGAACACAGATACGCAGTATTTT. The genes are TRBV18 and TRBJ2-3, with 11 bases identical to TRBD2. This CDR3 comprises 17 residues. The germline V gene encodes CDR1 KGHSH and CDR2 LQKENI. Germline trimming cut 3 bases from V and 2 bases from J; bases unmatched to any gene: 7.

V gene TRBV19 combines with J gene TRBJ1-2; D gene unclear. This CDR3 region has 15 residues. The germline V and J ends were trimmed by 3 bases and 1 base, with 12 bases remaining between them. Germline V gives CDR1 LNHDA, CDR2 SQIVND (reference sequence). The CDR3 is CASSIRHLNNYGYTF. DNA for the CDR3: TGTGCCAGTAGTATTCGGCACCTGAATAACTATGGCTACACCTTC.

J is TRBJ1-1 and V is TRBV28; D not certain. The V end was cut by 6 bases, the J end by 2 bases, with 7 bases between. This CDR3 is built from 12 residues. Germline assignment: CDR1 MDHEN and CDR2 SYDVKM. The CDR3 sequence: CASSTANTEAFF. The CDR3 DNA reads TGTGCCAGCAGCACAGCCAACACTGAAGCTTTCTTT. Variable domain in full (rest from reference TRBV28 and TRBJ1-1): DVKVTQSSRYLVKRTGEKVFLECVQDMDHENMFWYRQDPGLGLRLIYFSYDVKMKEKGDIPEGYSVSREKKERFSLILESASTNQTSMYLCASSTANTEAFFGQGTRLTVV.

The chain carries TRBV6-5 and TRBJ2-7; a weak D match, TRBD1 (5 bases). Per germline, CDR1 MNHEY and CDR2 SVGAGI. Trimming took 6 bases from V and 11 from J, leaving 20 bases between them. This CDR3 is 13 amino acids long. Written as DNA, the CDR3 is TGTGCCAGCAGCGGACACGCGACCCGAGAGGAGTACTTC. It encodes CASSGHATREEYF.

The CDR3 sequence: CASSLAGGARLGQYF. Here the CDR3 DNA reads TGTGCCAGCAGCTTAGCCGGGGGAGCCCGGCTAGGGCAGTACTTC. The V call is TRBV7-2, the J call TRBJ2-7; TRBD2 might be the D (6 bases). CDR1 SGHTA and CDR2 FQGNSA come from the germline V gene. V was shortened by 0 bases and J by 9 bases, with 18 bases between the two germline ends. The CDR3 covers 15 residues.

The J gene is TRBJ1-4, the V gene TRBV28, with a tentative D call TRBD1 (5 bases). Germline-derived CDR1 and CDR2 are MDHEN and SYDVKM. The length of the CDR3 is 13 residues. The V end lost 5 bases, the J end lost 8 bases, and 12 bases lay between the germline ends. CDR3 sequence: CASSPGGTEKLFF. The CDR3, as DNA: TGTGCCAGCAGTCCCGGGGGGACCGAAAAACTGTTTTTT.

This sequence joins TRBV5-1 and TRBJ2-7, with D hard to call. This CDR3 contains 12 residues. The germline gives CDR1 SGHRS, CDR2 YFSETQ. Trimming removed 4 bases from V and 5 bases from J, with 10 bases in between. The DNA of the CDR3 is TGCGCCAGCAGCCGGGTTAGAGACGAGCAGTACTTC. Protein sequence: CASSRVRDEQYF. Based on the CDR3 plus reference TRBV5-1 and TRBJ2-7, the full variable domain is KAGVTQTPRYLIKTRGQQVTLSCSPISGHRSVSWYQQTPGQGLQFLFEYFSETQRNKGNFPGRFSGRQFSNSRSEMNVSTLELGDSALYLCASSRVRDEQYFGPGTRLTVT.

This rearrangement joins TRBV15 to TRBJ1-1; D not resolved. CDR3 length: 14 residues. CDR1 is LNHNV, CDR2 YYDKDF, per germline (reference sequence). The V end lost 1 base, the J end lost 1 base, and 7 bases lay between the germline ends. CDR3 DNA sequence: TGTGCCACCAGCAGAGCGGCCGCGAACACTGAAGCTTTCTTT. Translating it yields CATSRAAANTEAFF.

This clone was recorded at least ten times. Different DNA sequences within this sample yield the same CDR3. The CDR3 bases are TGTGCCGTCTGGGGTTACAGGGGATCCTACAATGAGCAGTTCTTC. As protein: CAVWGYRGSYNEQFF. J is TRBJ2-1 and V is TRBV5-3; 7 nucleotides align to TRBD1. TRBV5-3 is annotated as an ORF whose role is uncertain. The CDR3 runs to 15 residues. J gave up 1 base and V 10 bases, and 11 bases lay outside the gene matches.

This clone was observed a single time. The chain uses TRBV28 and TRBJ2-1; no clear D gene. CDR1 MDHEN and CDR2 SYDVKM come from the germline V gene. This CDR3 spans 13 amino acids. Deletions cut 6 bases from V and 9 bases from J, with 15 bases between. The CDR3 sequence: CASRPAWGGEQFF. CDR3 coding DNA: TGTGCCAGCAGGCCGGCATGGGGTGGTGAGCAGTTCTTC. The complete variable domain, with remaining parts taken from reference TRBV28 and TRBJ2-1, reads DVKVTQSSRYLVKRTGEKVFLECVQDMDHENMFWYRQDPGLGLRLIYFSYDVKMKEKGDIPEGYSVSREKKERFSLILESASTNQTSMYLCASRPAWGGEQFFGPGTRLTVL.

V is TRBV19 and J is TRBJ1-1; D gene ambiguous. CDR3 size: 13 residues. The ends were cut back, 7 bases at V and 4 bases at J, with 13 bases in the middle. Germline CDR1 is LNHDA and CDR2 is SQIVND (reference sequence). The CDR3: CASTRLRSTEAFF. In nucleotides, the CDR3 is TGTGCCAGTACCCGACTTCGGAGCACTGAAGCTTTCTTT.

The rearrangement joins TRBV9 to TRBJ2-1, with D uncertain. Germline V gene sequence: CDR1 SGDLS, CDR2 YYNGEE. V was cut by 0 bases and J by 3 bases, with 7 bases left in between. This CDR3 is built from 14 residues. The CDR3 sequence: CASSVGALYNEQFF. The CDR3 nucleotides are TGTGCCAGCAGCGTAGGAGCCCTCTACAATGAGCAGTTCTTC.